This T cell receptor (beta chain) was recovered during a study of T cell changes during pregnancy in multiple sclerosis. Measured with immunoSEQ multiplex PCR; TCRdb has only the in-frame clones, and not every one. Of tens of thousands of clones in the sample, roughly 90% were seen once. With 10 bases clipped from V and 1 base from J, the junction kept 11 bases outside the gene matches. In germline, CDR1 is LNHDA, CDR2 SQIVND (reference sequence). The CDR3 loop spans 16 amino acids. V and J are TRBV19 and TRBJ1-5; 9 bases line up with TRBD1. This sequence originates from a female donor with multiple sclerosis, enrolled in a pregnancy study. The sequenced sample was CD4+ T cells from peripheral blood mononuclear cells, obtained in the third trimester of pregnancy. The CDR3 DNA sequence: TGTGCCACAGGCTTACAGGGGGCGGAGAGCAATCAGCCCCAGCATTTT. It yields the protein CATGLQGAESNQPQHF.